The 29 T cell receptor beta chains reported below all come from one sample, sequenced in a study of CXCR3-negative and CXCR3-positive naive CD8 T cells. General observations from the study: In CXCR3-positive naive cells, the TRB CDR3s were more hydrophobic than in CXCR3-negative naive cells.

The TRB libraries of cDNA were built by UMI-labeled 5' RACE. TCRdb derives one entry per CDR3 protein from the 5' RACE reads, leaving out DNA. Its clone listing holds some 130,000 distinct CDR3 sequences. No antigen has been identified for these receptors. The sample taken for sequencing was naive CXCR3+ CD8+ T cells from blood. Subset noted: CD45RO-CCR7+CD27+CD95- naive CD8+ T cells expressing CXCR3 (TNR3+). The receptors here all came from a human donor in good health. Some clones in this sample may be carry-over from other donors' samples.

The genes are TRBV2 and TRBJ2-3. This CDR3 spans 13 amino acids. CDR1 and CDR2 (germline): SNHLY, FYNNEI. The CDR3: CASSEASTDTQYF.

The chain employs TRBV29-1 and TRBJ1-1; TCRdb's D call of TRBD1 is untestable without DNA. CDR3 size: 16 residues. Germline CDR1 reads SQVTM; CDR2 reads ANQGSEA. Here the CDR3 reads CSVTGKDREGYTEAFF. The whole variable domain, filled in from reference TRBV29-1 and TRBJ1-1, reads SAVISQKPSRDICQRGTSLTIQCQVDSQVTMMFWYRQQPGQSLTLIATANQGSEATYESGFVIDKFPISRPNLTFSTLTVSNMSPEDSSIYLCSVTGKDREGYTEAFFGQGTRLTVV.

CDR3 residues: CASSYPDTQYF. The V gene is TRBV7-9, the J gene TRBJ2-3. CDR3 length: 11 amino acids. Germline V gives CDR1 SEHNR, CDR2 FQNEAQ (reference sequence).

The chain employs TRBV29-1 and TRBJ2-5. The CDR3 extends over 13 amino acids. CDR1 is SQVTM and CDR2 is ANQGSEA in the germline V gene. The CDR3 sequence: CSVEDMYQETQYF.

The chain has TRBV7-3 and TRBJ1-1. Germline CDR1 is SGHTA and CDR2 is FQGTGA. The CDR3 runs to 13 residues. This CDR3 is CASSLEAGTEAFF.

V gene TRBV5-1 combines with J gene TRBJ1-2; TCRdb calls TRBD1, which cannot be checked without DNA. Per germline, CDR1 SGHRS and CDR2 YFSETQ. The CDR3 runs 16 residues. CDR3 residues: CASSLDQPVRDYGYTF.

V usage is TRBV7-2 and J usage is TRBJ2-3; TCRdb indicates TRBD2, and absent DNA this call remains unverified. The germline V gene has CDR1 SGHTA and CDR2 FQGNSA. The CDR3 length is 14 residues. The CDR3 spells CASSGLGEADTQYF. Full variable domain (remainder filled in from reference TRBV7-2 and TRBJ2-3): GAGVSQSPSNKVTEKGKDVELRCDPISGHTALYWYRQSLGQGLEFLIYFQGNSAPDKSGLPSDRFSAERTGGSVSTLTIQRTQQEDSAVYLCASSGLGEADTQYFGPGTRLTVL.

The J gene is TRBJ2-6, the V gene TRBV5-5; the TCRdb call, TRBD2, lacks DNA for checking. CDR1 and CDR2 (germline): SGHKS, YYEKEE (reference sequence). The CDR3 is made up of 18 amino acids. The CDR3 sequence is CASSLTDGTKSGANVLTF.

This chain connects TRBV4-3 to TRBJ1-5; without DNA, the TCRdb call of TRBD1 cannot be checked. The CDR3 length is 16 residues. Germline V gives CDR1 LGHNA, CDR2 YSLEER. The CDR3 sequence: CASSQATGGVGQPQHF.

The chain has TRBV4-3 and TRBJ2-3; the D call of TRBD1 rests on TCRdb alone, since no DNA is present to check it. The CDR3 loop spans 15 amino acids. From germline, CDR1 is LGHNA and CDR2 YSLEER. The CDR3 here is CASSQDRADTDTQYF.

This rearrangement joins TRBV29-1 to TRBJ1-1; TCRdb calls TRBD1, which cannot be checked without DNA. This CDR3 is 12 amino acids long. Per the germline V gene, CDR1 is SQVTM and CDR2 is ANQGSEA. This CDR3 reads CSVSTENTEAFF. The entire variable domain, with the rest obtained from reference TRBV29-1 and TRBJ1-1, is as follows: SAVISQKPSRDICQRGTSLTIQCQVDSQVTMMFWYRQQPGQSLTLIATANQGSEATYESGFVIDKFPISRPNLTFSTLTVSNMSPEDSSIYLCSVSTENTEAFFGQGTRLTVV.

The chain uses TRBV14 and TRBJ2-7; the D call of TRBD1 rests on TCRdb alone, since no DNA is present to check it. The CDR3 loop spans 17 amino acids. Per the germline V gene, CDR1 is SGHDN and CDR2 is FVKESK. The CDR3 region is CASSQDRRGGSAYEQYF.

V and J are TRBV6-6 and TRBJ1-6; TCRdb proposes TRBD1, but this gene call is untestable without DNA. The CDR3 totals 16 residues. Germline CDR1 MNHNY, CDR2 SVGAGI (reference sequence). The CDR3 sequence is CASSGQGGPYNSPLHF.

The chain carries TRBV10-1 and TRBJ1-1; there is no DNA to check the TCRdb D call of TRBD1. Germline assignment: CDR1 WNHNN and CDR2 SYGVQD (reference sequence). The CDR3 consists of 17 residues. This chain's CDR3 is CASRRTGLGSGASEAFF.

The chain employs TRBV7-9 and TRBJ1-4; the TCRdb D gene call, TRBD1, has no DNA to confirm it. Germline CDR1 is SEHNR and CDR2 is FQNEAQ (reference sequence). The CDR3 runs 16 residues. CDR3 amino acids: CASSPGVGATNEKLFF.

The V gene is TRBV18, the J gene TRBJ2-1. Germline V gene data show CDR1 as KGHSH and CDR2 as LQKENI. The CDR3 runs to 15 residues. CDR3 sequence reads: CASSPPEGSYNEQFF. The full variable domain, with the rest looked up from reference TRBV18 and TRBJ2-1, is NAGVMQNPRHLVRRRGQEARLRCSPMKGHSHVYWYRQLPEEGLKFMVYLQKENIIDESGMPKERFSAEFPKEGPSILRIQQVVRGDSAAYFCASSPPEGSYNEQFFGPGTRLTVL.

CDR3 protein: CASTKSGTVNTEAFF. J is TRBJ1-1 and V is TRBV12-3 or TRBV12-4; no DNA is available, so the TRBD1 call from TCRdb remains unchecked. The CDR3 covers 15 residues.

The J gene is TRBJ2-7, the V gene TRBV12-3 or TRBV12-4; TCRdb reports TRBD2, a call that lacks DNA to check it against. The CDR3 consists of 15 residues. The CDR3 sequence: CASSPRTSGSYEQYF.

The chain joins TRBV20-1 to TRBJ2-3; TCRdb picks TRBD1, but there is no DNA to check that call. CDR1 is DFQATT, CDR2 SNEGSKA, per germline (reference sequence). This CDR3 comprises 15 residues. CDR3 residues: CSAPSLGSGAGTQYF.

The gene calls are TRBV20-1 and TRBJ2-7. The CDR3 sequence is 11 residues long. Germline CDR1 and CDR2: DFQATT and SNEGSKA (reference sequence). CDR3 loop: CSAKEGYEQYF.

V gene TRBV10-3 combines with J gene TRBJ2-1; TCRdb returns TRBD1, unconfirmable since there is no DNA. The CDR3 is 14 amino acids. Germline V gene data show CDR1 as ENHRY and CDR2 as SYGVKD. The CDR3 is CAISHTDNYNEQFF.

The genes are TRBV3-1 and TRBJ2-1; TCRdb picks TRBD2, but there is no DNA to check that call. The CDR3 sequence is 14 residues long. The V gene's germline CDR1 is LGHDT and CDR2 YNNKEL (reference sequence). The CDR3 is CASSQDWREGEQFF.

CDR3 sequence reads: CASSIYSQGNPYEQYF. The rearrangement links TRBV19 to TRBJ2-7; TCRdb's D call of TRBD1 is untestable without DNA. In germline, CDR1 is LNHDA, CDR2 SQIVND (reference sequence). This CDR3 has 16 amino acids. Combining the CDR3 with reference TRBV19 and TRBJ2-7 gives the whole variable domain DGGITQSPKYLFRKEGQNVTLSCEQNLNHDAMYWYRQDPGQGLRLIYYSQIVNDFQKGDIAEGYSVSREKKESFPLTVTSAQKNPTAFYLCASSIYSQGNPYEQYFGPGTRLTVT.

The chain uses TRBV5-5 and TRBJ2-1; TCRdb gives TRBD2 as the D gene, but with no DNA this cannot be confirmed. Germline CDR1 is SGHKS and CDR2 is YYEKEE (reference sequence). The CDR3 length is 15 residues. CDR3 sequence reads: CASSLGDYSYNEQFF.

The chain combines TRBV6-5 with TRBJ2-1; the TCRdb call, TRBD2, lacks DNA for checking. The CDR3 is made up of 15 amino acids. The germline V gene encodes CDR1 MNHEY and CDR2 SVGAGI. CDR3 in amino acids: CASSELAGGNNEQFF.

The J gene is TRBJ2-2, the V gene TRBV29-1; without DNA, the TCRdb call of TRBD1 cannot be checked. The CDR3 is 14 residues long. Germline CDR1 reads SQVTM; CDR2 reads ANQGSEA. This chain's CDR3 is CSSTGTGATGELFF.

The chain carries TRBV12-3 or TRBV12-4 and TRBJ2-1; TCRdb's D gene call, TRBD1, goes unchecked for lack of DNA. CDR3 length equals 14 residues. The CDR3 region is CASSFGTTYNEQFF.

The V and J genes are TRBV28 and TRBJ2-1; the TRBD2 assignment by TCRdb is unverifiable without DNA. Germline CDR1 MDHEN, CDR2 SYDVKM. The CDR3 runs to 17 residues. The CDR3 spells CASTGLAGAKVYNEQFF.

V gene TRBV7-9 combines with J gene TRBJ2-6; the TCRdb call, TRBD1, lacks DNA for checking. The CDR3 length is 17 residues. Germline CDR1 and CDR2: SEHNR and FQNEAQ (reference sequence). CDR3: CASSGPTGLPGANVLTF.